This T cell receptor beta chain was observed in a study of beta chain features in type 1 diabetes. Regarding the study as a whole: For TCRB rearrangement, an influence of HLA type remained unresolved here.

The isolated RNA, all of it, was reverse transcribed, so expressed TCRB transcripts were what got sequenced. TCRdb's table, derived via immunoSEQ multiplex PCR, lists solely in-frame clones and lacks some. The sample includes about 900,000 clones, 15% to 20% of them seen just once. In this sample, this clone turned up a few times. Its cognate antigen is unknown. Via the markers CD45RO/CCR7/CD25/CD127/CD95/CD27, stem cell-like memory, regulatory, central memory and naive CD4+ cells were sorted. All sorted populations exceeded 95% purity. This CDR3 is 16 amino acids long. V was clipped by 3 bases and J by 7 bases, with 19 bases between them. The germline CDR1 and CDR2 sequences are MDHEN and SYDVKM.

Specimen: naive CD4+ T cells from blood. This clonotype was sampled from a woman younger than 35 in good health. The chain has TRBV28 and TRBJ2-1, with D perhaps assigned TRBD1 or TRBD2 (5 bases each). CDR3 sequence reads: CASSFARGPLWNEQFF. The DNA of the CDR3 is TGTGCCAGCAGTTTTGCGAGGGGCCCCCTCTGGAATGAGCAGTTCTTC.